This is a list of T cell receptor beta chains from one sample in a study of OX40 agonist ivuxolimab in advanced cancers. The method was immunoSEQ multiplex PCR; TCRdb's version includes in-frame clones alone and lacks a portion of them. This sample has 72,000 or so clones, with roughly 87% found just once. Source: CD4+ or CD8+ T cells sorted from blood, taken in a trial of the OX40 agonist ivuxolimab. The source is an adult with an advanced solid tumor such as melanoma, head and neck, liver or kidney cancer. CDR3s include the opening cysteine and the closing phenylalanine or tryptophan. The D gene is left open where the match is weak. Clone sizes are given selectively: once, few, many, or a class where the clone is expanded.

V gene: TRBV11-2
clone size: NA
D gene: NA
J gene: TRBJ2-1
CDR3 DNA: TGTGCCAGCAGCTTAGGAGCCCCCCGAGCGCAGTTCTTC
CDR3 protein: CASSLGAPRAQFF

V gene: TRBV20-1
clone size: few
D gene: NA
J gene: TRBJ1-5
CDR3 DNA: TGCAGTGCGGGCCACCAGCCCCAGCATTTT
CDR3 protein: CSAGHQPQHF

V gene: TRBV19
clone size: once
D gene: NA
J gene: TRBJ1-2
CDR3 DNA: TGTGCCAGTAGTATAGGCAGGAAGGTCTATGGCTACACCTTC
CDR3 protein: CASSIGRKVYGYTF

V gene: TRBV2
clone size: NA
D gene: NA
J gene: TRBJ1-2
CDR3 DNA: TGTGCCAGCAGTGATCGGAGGGGGGGAGACTATGGCTACACCTTC
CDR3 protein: CASSDRRGGDYGYTF

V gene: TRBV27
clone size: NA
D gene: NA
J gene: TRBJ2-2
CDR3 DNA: TGTGCCAGCAGTTTATTCCAATTACGGAATGGAGGGGAGCTGTTTTTT
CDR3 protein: CASSLFQLRNGGELFF

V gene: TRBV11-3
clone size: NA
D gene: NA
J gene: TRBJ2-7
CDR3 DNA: TGTGCCAGCAGCGGCCGACAGTTCTCCTACGAGCAGTACTTC
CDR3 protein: CASSGRQFSYEQYF

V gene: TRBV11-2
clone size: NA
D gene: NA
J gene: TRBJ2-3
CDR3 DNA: TGTGCCAGCAGCTTTCAGGGAGGAGATACGCAGTATTTT
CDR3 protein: CASSFQGGDTQYF

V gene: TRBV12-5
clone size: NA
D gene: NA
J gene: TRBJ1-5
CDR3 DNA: TGTGCTAGTGCCCTCATCGGGGCAGGGAGGCAGCCCCAGCATTTT
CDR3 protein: CASALIGAGRQPQHF

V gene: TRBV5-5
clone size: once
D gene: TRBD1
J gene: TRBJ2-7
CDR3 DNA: TGTGCCAGCAGCTCCAACAGACAGGGTTACGAGCAGTACTTC
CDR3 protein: CASSSNRQGYEQYF

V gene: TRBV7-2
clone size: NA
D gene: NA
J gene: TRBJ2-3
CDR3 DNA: TGTGCCAGCAGGGACTATGGGACGCAGTATTTT
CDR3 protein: CASRDYGTQYF

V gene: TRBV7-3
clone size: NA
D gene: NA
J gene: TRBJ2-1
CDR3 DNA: TGTGCCAGCAGCTTAAAGGGTACTAGCCACAATGAGCAGTTCTTC
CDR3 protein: CASSLKGTSHNEQFF

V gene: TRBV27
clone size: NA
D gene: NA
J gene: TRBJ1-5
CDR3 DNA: TGTGCCAGCAGTTCGGGCGGGTGGGATTTGGGCAATCAGCCCCAGCATTTT
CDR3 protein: CASSSGGWDLGNQPQHF

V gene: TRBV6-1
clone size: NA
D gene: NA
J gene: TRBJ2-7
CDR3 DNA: TGTGCCAGCAGTCAGGGCGGGTACGAGCAGTACTTC
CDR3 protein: CASSQGGYEQYF

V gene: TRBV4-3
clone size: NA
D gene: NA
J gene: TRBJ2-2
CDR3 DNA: TGCGCCAGCAGCCAAGACGGCGCCGGGGAGCTGTTTTTT
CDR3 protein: CASSQDGAGELFF

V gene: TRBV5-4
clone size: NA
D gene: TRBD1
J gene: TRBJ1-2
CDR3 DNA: TGTGCCAGCAGCTATAGGACAGGAGGGGGCAGCTTGGCTGGCTACACCTTC
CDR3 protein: CASSYRTGGGSLAGYTF

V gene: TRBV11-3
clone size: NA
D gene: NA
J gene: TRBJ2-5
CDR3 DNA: TGTGCCAGCAGCTTAGATTTAGGAGGTCACCAAGAGACCCAGTACTTC
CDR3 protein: CASSLDLGGHQETQYF

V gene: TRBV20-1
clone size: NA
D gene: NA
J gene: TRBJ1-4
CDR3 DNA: TGCAGTGCTGGGAATAATGAAAAACTGTTTTTT
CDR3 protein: CSAGNNEKLFF

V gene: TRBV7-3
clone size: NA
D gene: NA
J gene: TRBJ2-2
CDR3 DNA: TGTGCCAGCAGCCGGGGCGCTACGAACACCGGGGAGCTGTTTTTT
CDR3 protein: CASSRGATNTGELFF

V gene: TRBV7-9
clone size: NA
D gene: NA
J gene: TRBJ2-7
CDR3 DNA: TGTGCCAGCAGTTCCATACAGGGCCTGAGCGCCTACGAGCAGTACTTC
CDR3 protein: CASSSIQGLSAYEQYF

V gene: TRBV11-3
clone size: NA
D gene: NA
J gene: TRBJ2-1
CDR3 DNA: TGTGCCAGCAGCTTATCAGGGGGGCATGAGCAGTTCTTC
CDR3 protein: CASSLSGGHEQFF

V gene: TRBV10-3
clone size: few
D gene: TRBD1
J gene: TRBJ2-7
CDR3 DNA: TGTGCCAGCGAAAGGTCAGGGGGCGCATCGGACGAGCAGTACTTC
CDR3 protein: CASERSGGASDEQYF

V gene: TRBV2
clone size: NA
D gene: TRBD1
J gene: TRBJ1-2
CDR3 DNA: TGTGCCAGCAGTGAAGGGGGAGGAAACAGGGGGAGGTTCCGTGGCTACACCTTC
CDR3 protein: CASSEGGGNRGRFRGYTF

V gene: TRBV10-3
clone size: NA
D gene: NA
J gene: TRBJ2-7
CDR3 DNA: TGTGCCATCACTGTTGATCGACTATACGAGCAGTACTTC
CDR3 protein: CAITVDRLYEQYF

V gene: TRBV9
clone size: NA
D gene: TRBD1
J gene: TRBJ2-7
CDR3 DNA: TGTGCCAGCAGCGTAGGGCAGGGGGCGGCCTACGAGCAGTACTTC
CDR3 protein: CASSVGQGAAYEQYF

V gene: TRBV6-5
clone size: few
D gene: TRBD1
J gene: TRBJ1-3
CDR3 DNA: TGTGCCAGCAGTTCCCCGACAGGGGTCTCTGGAAACACCATATATTTT
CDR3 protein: CASSSPTGVSGNTIYF

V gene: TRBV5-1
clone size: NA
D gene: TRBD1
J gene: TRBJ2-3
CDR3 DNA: TGCGCCAGCAGCTTGGTTCGGGGGACAGGGGGCACATCAGATACGCAGTATTTT
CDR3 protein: CASSLVRGTGGTSDTQYF

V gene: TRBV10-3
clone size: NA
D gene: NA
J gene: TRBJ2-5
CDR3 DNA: TGTGCCATCAGTGCTTTTGGGGGAGAGGAGACCCAGTACTTC
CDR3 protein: CAISAFGGEETQYF

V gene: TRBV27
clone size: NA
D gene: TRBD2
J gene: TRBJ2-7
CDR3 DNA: TGTGCCAGCAGTAAGACTAGCCCCTACGAGCAGTACTTC
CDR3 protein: CASSKTSPYEQYF

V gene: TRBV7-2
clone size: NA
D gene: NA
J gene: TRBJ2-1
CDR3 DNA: TGTGCCAGCAGCCCGTCTTACAATGAGCAGTTCTTC
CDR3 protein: CASSPSYNEQFF

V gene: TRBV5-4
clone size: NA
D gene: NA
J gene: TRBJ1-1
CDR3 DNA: TGTGCCAGCAGCTTGGCGCGCGACACTGAAGCTTTCTTT
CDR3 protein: CASSLARDTEAFF

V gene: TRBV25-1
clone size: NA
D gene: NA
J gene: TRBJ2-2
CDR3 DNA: TGTGCCAGCACTAAACCAGGGAGGACCGGGGAGCTGTTTTTT
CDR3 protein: CASTKPGRTGELFF

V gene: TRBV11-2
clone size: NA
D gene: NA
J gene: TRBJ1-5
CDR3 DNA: TGTGCCAGCAGCTTAGCTGACCATCAGCCCCAGCATTTT
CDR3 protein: CASSLADHQPQHF

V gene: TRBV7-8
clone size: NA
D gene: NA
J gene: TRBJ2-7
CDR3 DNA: TGTGCCAGCAGCCCCGCGGGGTATTTCGAGCAGTACTTC
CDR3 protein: CASSPAGYFEQYF

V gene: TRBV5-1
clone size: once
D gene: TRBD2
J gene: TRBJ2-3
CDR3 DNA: TGCGCCAGCAGCTTGGTTCTAGCGGTGGGCACAGATACGCAGTATTTT
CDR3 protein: CASSLVLAVGTDTQYF

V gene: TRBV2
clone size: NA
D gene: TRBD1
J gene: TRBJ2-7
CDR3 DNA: TGTGCCAGCAGTGGTATGGGACAGGCGATATACGAGCAGTACTTC
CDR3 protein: CASSGMGQAIYEQYF

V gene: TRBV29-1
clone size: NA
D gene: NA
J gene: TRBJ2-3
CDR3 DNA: TGCAGCGTTGGCGATACGCAGTATTTT
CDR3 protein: CSVGDTQYF

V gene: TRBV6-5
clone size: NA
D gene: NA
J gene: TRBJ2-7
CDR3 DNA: TGTGCCAGCAGGGTTAACTACGAGCAGTACTTC
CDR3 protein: CASRVNYEQYF

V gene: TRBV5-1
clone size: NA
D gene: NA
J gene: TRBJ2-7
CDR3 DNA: TGCGCCAGCAGCTCAAGAGGGCCCTCGTACGAGCAGTACTTC
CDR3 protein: CASSSRGPSYEQYF

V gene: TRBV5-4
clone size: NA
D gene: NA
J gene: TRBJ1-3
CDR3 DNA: TGTGCCAGCAGCTTGGCCGGTCGTGACAGCTCTGGAAACACCATATATTTT
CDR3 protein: CASSLAGRDSSGNTIYF

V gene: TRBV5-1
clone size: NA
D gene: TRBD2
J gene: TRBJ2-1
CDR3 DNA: TGCGCCAGCAGCCCACTAGCGGGTTCTCAGGAGCAGTTCTTC
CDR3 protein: CASSPLAGSQEQFF

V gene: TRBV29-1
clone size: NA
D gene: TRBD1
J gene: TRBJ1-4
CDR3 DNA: TGCAGCGTTGGGATTTCGGGACAGGGCAGGGAAAAACTGTTTTTT
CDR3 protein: CSVGISGQGREKLFF

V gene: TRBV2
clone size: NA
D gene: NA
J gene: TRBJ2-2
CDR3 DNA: TGTGCCAGCAGTGAACCGGGGGCGGACACCGGGGAGCTGTTTTTT
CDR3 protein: CASSEPGADTGELFF

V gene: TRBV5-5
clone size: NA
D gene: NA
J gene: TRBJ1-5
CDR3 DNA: TGTGCCAGCAGCTTGGCCGGTCAGCCCCAGCATTTT
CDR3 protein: CASSLAGQPQHF

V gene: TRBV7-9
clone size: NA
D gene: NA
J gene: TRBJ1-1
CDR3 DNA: TGTGCCAGCAGCCGACGAATCACAGGGAACACTGAAGCTTTCTTT
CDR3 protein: CASSRRITGNTEAFF

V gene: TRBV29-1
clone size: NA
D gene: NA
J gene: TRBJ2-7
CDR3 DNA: TGCAGCGTCTCCGGTGGGTTAGGGGCCCGCTACGAGCAGTACTTC
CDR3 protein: CSVSGGLGARYEQYF